This passage covers 29 T cell receptor beta chains from one sample sequenced in a study of T cell repertoires in cytomegalovirus infection. TCRdb called the reads again in MiXCR, with one record for every CDR3 protein. This table holds about 400,000 distinct CDR3 sequences, around 18% found once. The sequenced sample consisted of PBMCs. The receptors derive from a human donor in good health (CMV status not recorded). Some clones in this sample may be carry-over from other donors' samples.

The chain uses TRBV7-2 and TRBJ2-5; no reliable D call. CDR3 length: 14 residues. The V and J ends lost 1 base and 5 bases respectively, with 11 bases between them. Germline values: CDR1 SGHTA, CDR2 FQGNSA. CDR3 amino acids: CASSLEMTRETQYF. For the CDR3, the DNA is TGTGCCAGCAGCTTAGAAATGACGAGGGAGACCCAGTACTTC. Complete variable domain (other parts from reference TRBV7-2 and TRBJ2-5): GAGVSQSPSNKVTEKGKDVELRCDPISGHTALYWYRQSLGQGLEFLIYFQGNSAPDKSGLPSDRFSAERTGGSVSTLTIQRTQQEDSAVYLCASSLEMTRETQYFGPGTRLLVL.

The chain links TRBV5-4 to TRBJ2-5; D assignment may be TRBD1 or TRBD2 (6 bases each). CDR3 length: 15 amino acids. V was trimmed by 4 bases and J by 4 bases, leaving 17 bases between them. Germline V lookup: CDR1 SGHNT, CDR2 YYREEE (reference sequence). The CDR3 loop is CASSPGGTHVETQYF. The CDR3 nucleotides are TGTGCCAGCAGCCCCGGGGGCACGCATGTAGAGACCCAGTACTTC.

This clonotype was seen at least ten times. The chain is built from TRBV7-2 and TRBJ1-4, with D possibly being TRBD1 (6 bases). V lost 1 base, J lost 8 bases, and 14 bases lay in between. The CDR3 spans 15 residues. The germline gives CDR1 SGHTA, CDR2 FQGNSA. The CDR3 nucleotides read TGTGCCAGCAGCTTAGTGTCAGGGGCGATGGAAAAACTGTTTTTT. This sequence encodes CASSLVSGAMEKLFF.

The table lists this clonotype with many counts. CDR3 sequence reads: CASSLGGTSGNTIYF. CDR3 DNA sequence: TGTGCCAGCAGTTTAGGCGGAACCTCTGGAAACACCATATATTTT. The rearrangement links TRBV12-3 or TRBV12-4 to TRBJ1-3, with D unresolved. Between the trimmed V and J ends, which lost 1 base and 0 bases, there was a span of 7 bases. This CDR3 contains 15 residues.

Many counts were recorded for this clonotype. The chain couples TRBV10-2 to TRBJ1-1; D may be TRBD1 (6 bases). The CDR3 is made up of 13 amino acids. V lost 2 bases to trimming and J lost 10 bases, with 14 bases between them. Germline loops: CDR1 WSHSY, CDR2 SAAADI. This CDR3 reads CASSERNRVGAFF. The CDR3 bases are TGCGCCAGCAGTGAGAGAAACAGGGTTGGAGCTTTCTTT.

This clonotype was seen ten or more times. The genes are TRBV11-2 and TRBJ1-1; D gene ambiguous. The V gene lost 3 bases and the J gene lost 4 bases, with 15 bases spanning the gap. Germline CDR1 SGHAT, CDR2 FQNNGV. The CDR3 has 15 residues. The CDR3 reads CASSFEPSLGTEAFF. In DNA, the CDR3 is TGTGCCAGCAGCTTTGAACCCTCCTTAGGCACTGAAGCTTTCTTT.

The V gene is TRBV5-6, the J gene TRBJ2-7, with TRBD2 matching over 14 bases. The CDR3 runs to 16 residues. The V and J ends lost 4 bases and 0 bases, in that order; junction bases with no gene match: 3. Germline assignment: CDR1 SGHDT and CDR2 YYEEEE. The CDR3 protein is CASSRTSGRTSYEQYF. In DNA, the CDR3 is TGTGCCAGCAGCAGGACTAGCGGGAGGACCTCCTACGAGCAGTACTTC.

This clonotype has more than one count but fewer than ten. This CDR3 is CASIEQAAKNTEAFF. CDR3 nucleotide sequence: TGTGCCAGCATCGAACAGGCAGCTAAGAACACTGAAGCTTTCTTT. The V and J genes are TRBV12-3 or TRBV12-4 and TRBJ1-1, with D perhaps TRBD1 (5 bases). This CDR3 contains 15 residues. V was trimmed by 7 bases and J by 1 base, leaving 16 bases between them.

The chain uses TRBV2 and TRBJ2-3; TRBD2 aligns across 7 bases. This CDR3 is built from 14 residues. CDR1 and CDR2 from the germline V gene are SNHLY and FYNNEI. Trimming at V came to 8 bases and at J to 0 bases, leaving 5 bases not matched to a gene. CDR3 bases: TGTGCCAGCCAGAGCGGGATCAGCACAGATACGCAGTATTTT. Protein: CASQSGISTDTQYF.

Remarks on this clonotype: The DNA is omitted, as the CDR3 cannot be located on it reliably, and the CDR3 follows TCRdb's listing. The V gene is TRBV12-3 or TRBV12-4, the J gene TRBJ1-4; TRBD1 is the table's D call and was not checked against the DNA. The CDR3 is 16 residues long, counting both termini. CDR3 protein: CASSFLSGPGNEKLFF.

This clonotype was seen many times. This sequence joins TRBV28 and TRBJ2-7; D ambiguous. The CDR3 extends over 16 amino acids. Deletions cut 3 bases from V and 0 bases from J, with 15 bases between. Germline V gene sequence: CDR1 MDHEN, CDR2 SYDVKM. Here the CDR3 DNA reads TGTGCCAGCAGTTTTGGCGGCGGTAGGAGCTCCTACGAGCAGTACTTC. It encodes CASSFGGGRSSYEQYF.

About this clonotype: A read error may be the cause here, since a much bigger clone is one base away. The rearrangement uses TRBV4-3 and TRBJ2-3, with a tentative D call TRBD2 (7 bases). Germline lookup yields CDR1 LGHNA and CDR2 YSLEER. Trimming took off 0 bases at V and 4 bases at J, with 17 bases between the two ends. The CDR3 totals 17 residues. As DNA, the CDR3 is TGCGCCAGCAGCCAAGATCTGGCTAGAGGGGGGGCAGATACGCAGTATTTT. As protein: CASSQDLARGGADTQYF.

The sample holds a few counts of this clonotype. The genes are TRBV20-1 and TRBJ2-5, with D perhaps assigned TRBD1 or TRBD2 (5 bases each). Between the trimmed V and J ends, which lost 3 bases and 3 bases, there was a span of 14 bases. Per the germline V gene, CDR1 is DFQATT and CDR2 is SNEGSKA (reference sequence). CDR3 length: 14 amino acids. The CDR3 region is CSASPGTGKETQYF. The CDR3 region has the DNA TGCAGTGCTAGTCCGGGGACGGGGAAAGAGACCCAGTACTTC.

This chain connects TRBV15 to TRBJ2-5; tentatively, D is TRBD1 or TRBD2 (5 bases each). CDR1 and CDR2 (germline): LNHNV, YYDKDF (reference sequence). V was shortened by 3 bases and J by 7 bases, with 21 bases between the two germline ends. The CDR3 is 16 residues long. CDR3 region: CATSRDLGHIGGTQYF. For the CDR3, the DNA is TGTGCCACCAGCAGGGATCTTGGACATATCGGAGGGACCCAGTACTTC.

This chain uses TRBV7-6 with TRBJ2-5; D may be TRBD1 (5 bases). Trimming stripped 3 bases from V and 4 bases from J, with 18 bases between. The germline V gene has CDR1 SGHVS and CDR2 FNYEAQ. This CDR3 comprises 16 residues. The DNA for the CDR3 is TGTGCCAGCAGCTTGGACATAGTGTTTCTCCCAGAGACCCAGTACTTC. It codes for CASSLDIVFLPETQYF.

The chain employs TRBV15 and TRBJ1-2; 11 nucleotides align to TRBD1. From germline, CDR1 is LNHNV and CDR2 YYDKDF (reference sequence). V lost 9 bases and J lost 4; bases outside the gene matches: 4. The CDR3 runs to 13 residues. The CDR3 coding sequence is TGTGCCACTGGGACAGGGGGTTCCTATGGCTACACCTTC. This translates into CATGTGGSYGYTF.

This sequence joins TRBV29-1 and TRBJ2-3; unclear D gene. From germline, CDR1 is SQVTM and CDR2 ANQGSEA. Between the trimmed V and J ends, which lost 8 bases and 5 bases, there was a span of 17 bases. The CDR3 has 13 residues. The CDR3 DNA sequence: TGCAGCCTGGTTACGGTCGCGGTAGATACGCAGTATTTT. The encoded protein is CSLVTVAVDTQYF.

This clonotype was recorded at least ten times. The rearrangement joins TRBV7-2 to TRBJ1-2, with 8 bases matching TRBD1. V dropped 1 base and J dropped 4; count of bases not matched to a gene: 5. CDR1 and CDR2 from the germline V gene are SGHTA and FQGNSA. The CDR3 covers 15 residues. The CDR3 here is CASSLDPGQVYGYTF. The CDR3 DNA sequence: TGTGCCAGCAGCTTAGACCCGGGACAGGTCTATGGCTACACCTTC.

In the case of this clonotype: This may arise from a read error, as a much more abundant clone is one base away. This chain connects TRBV5-5 to TRBJ1-1, with unresolved D. From germline, CDR1 is SGHKS and CDR2 YYEKEE (reference sequence). The CDR3 runs to 13 residues. V was trimmed by 2 bases and J by 3 bases, leaving 8 bases between them. DNA of the CDR3: TGTGCCAGCAGCTTAGCCGGGCACACTGAAGCTTTCTTT. It codes for CASSLAGHTEAFF.

This chain links TRBV20-1 with TRBJ2-3, with D tentatively TRBD1 or TRBD2 (5 bases each). This CDR3 contains 11 residues. The V gene's germline CDR1 is DFQATT and CDR2 SNEGSKA (reference sequence). Deletions cut 5 bases from V and 6 bases from J, with 9 bases between. In nucleotides, the CDR3 is TGCAGTGCTGGGGGTTGGGATACGCAGTATTTT. Protein sequence: CSAGGWDTQYF.

This clonotype occurred many times. The chain links TRBV7-2 to TRBJ2-3; TRBD1 matches at 8 bases. V was clipped by 4 bases and J by 6 bases; unmatched bases: 15. The CDR3 length is 17 residues. From germline, CDR1 is SGHTA and CDR2 FQGNSA. CDR3 in amino acids: CASSSGPRTGKRDTQYF. The CDR3 DNA reads TGTGCCAGCAGCTCAGGCCCCCGGACAGGGAAAAGGGATACGCAGTATTTT.

This clonotype was found many times. The rearrangement joins TRBV7-2 to TRBJ2-2, with 10 bases that match TRBD2. CDR3 length: 16 residues. Trimming cost V 3 bases and J 6 bases; bases outside gene matches: 7. Per germline, CDR1 SGHTA and CDR2 FQGNSA. The CDR3 coding sequence is TGTGCCAGCAGCTTTAGACCTAGCGGGAGATCCGGGGAGCTGTTTTTT. Protein: CASSFRPSGRSGELFF.

The CDR3 bases are TGCGCCAGCAGCCAAGATTTAATACGATCACCCCTCCACTTT. It translates to CASSQDLIRSPLHF. The chain carries TRBV4-3 and TRBJ1-6; D is unclear. This CDR3 has 14 residues. Germline lookup yields CDR1 LGHNA and CDR2 YSLEER. The ends were cut back, 0 bases at V and 10 bases at J, with 10 bases in the middle.

This clonotype was seen ten or more times. The chain employs TRBV28 and TRBJ2-5, with unresolved D. V was trimmed by 5 bases and J by 6 bases, leaving 13 bases between them. The V gene's germline CDR1 is MDHEN and CDR2 SYDVKM. The CDR3 runs to 13 residues. The CDR3 sequence is CASSLQTEQTQYF. DNA for the CDR3: TGTGCCAGCAGTCTCCAAACAGAACAGACCCAGTACTTC. The whole variable domain, remainder taken from reference TRBV28 and TRBJ2-5, is DVKVTQSSRYLVKRTGEKVFLECVQDMDHENMFWYRQDPGLGLRLIYFSYDVKMKEKGDIPEGYSVSREKKERFSLILESASTNQTSMYLCASSLQTEQTQYFGPGTRLLVL.

This clonotype was counted at least ten times. The chain has TRBV27 and TRBJ2-7, with a weak D call TRBD1 (6 bases). The CDR3 is 14 amino acids. V lost 2 bases and J 3 bases, leaving 11 bases between the germline ends. The germline V gene has CDR1 MNHEY and CDR2 SMNVEV (reference sequence). The CDR3 region has the DNA TGTGCCAGCAGTTTACGGGACACCGTCTACGAGCAGTACTTC. Amino acids: CASSLRDTVYEQYF.

The chain recombines TRBV5-1 with TRBJ2-5, with D uncertain. The ends were cut back, 6 bases at V and 2 bases at J, with 17 bases in the middle. The CDR3 spans 15 residues. Germline assignment: CDR1 SGHRS and CDR2 YFSETQ. CDR3 protein: CASTHSARTQETQYF. The CDR3 DNA reads TGCGCCAGCACCCACAGCGCCCGAACTCAAGAGACCCAGTACTTC.

This clonotype was detected a few times. The V gene is TRBV20-1, the J gene TRBJ1-5; D unresolved. Germline CDR1 and CDR2: DFQATT and SNEGSKA (reference sequence). The CDR3 runs 12 residues. V was cut by 7 bases and J by 3 bases, with 10 bases left in between. The CDR3 spells CSGGRNNQPQHF. For the CDR3, the DNA is TGCAGTGGTGGCAGGAACAATCAGCCCCAGCATTTT.

The gene calls are TRBV6-5 and TRBJ2-3; unclear D gene. This CDR3 is built from 13 residues. Trimming removed 2 bases at V and 6 bases at J, with 9 bases between. Germline CDR1 MNHEY, CDR2 SVGAGI. DNA for the CDR3: TGTGCCAGCAGTTACAGGGCCGAGGATACGCAGTATTTT. The encoded protein is CASSYRAEDTQYF.

This chain's CDR3 is CAVGSGRPNTGELFF. The CDR3 coding sequence is TGTGCCGTCGGAAGTGGGAGGCCGAACACCGGGGAGCTGTTTTTT. The chain links TRBV10-3 to TRBJ2-2, with D perhaps TRBD2 (6 bases). The V end was cut by 11 bases, the J end by 0 bases, with 16 bases between. Germline CDR1 reads ENHRY; CDR2 reads SYGVKD. The CDR3 runs 15 residues.